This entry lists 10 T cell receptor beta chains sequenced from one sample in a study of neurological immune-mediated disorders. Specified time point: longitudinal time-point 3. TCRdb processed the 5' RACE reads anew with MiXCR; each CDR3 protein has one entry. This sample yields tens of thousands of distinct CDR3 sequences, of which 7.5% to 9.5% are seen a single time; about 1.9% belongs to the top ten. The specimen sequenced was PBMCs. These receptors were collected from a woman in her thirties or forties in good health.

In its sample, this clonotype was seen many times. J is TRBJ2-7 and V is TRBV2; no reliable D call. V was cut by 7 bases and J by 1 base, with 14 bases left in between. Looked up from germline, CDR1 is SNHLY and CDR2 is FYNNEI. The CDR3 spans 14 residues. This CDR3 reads CASKSGKTSYEQYF. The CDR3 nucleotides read TGTGCCAGCAAATCCGGTAAAACATCCTACGAGCAGTACTTC.

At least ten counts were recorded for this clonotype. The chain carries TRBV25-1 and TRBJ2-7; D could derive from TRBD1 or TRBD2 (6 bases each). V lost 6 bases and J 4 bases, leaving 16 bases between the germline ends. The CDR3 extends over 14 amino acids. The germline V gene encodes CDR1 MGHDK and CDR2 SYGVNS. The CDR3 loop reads CASSPRGGRYEQYF. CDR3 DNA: TGTGCCAGCAGCCCCAGAGGGGGGAGGTACGAGCAGTACTTC.

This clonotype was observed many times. In nucleotides, the CDR3 is TGTGCCATCAGCTCGGGGGACCGACGCCCGGGGCCGAACACTGAAGCTTTCTTT. Encoded protein: CAISSGDRRPGPNTEAFF. The chain recombines TRBV10-3 with TRBJ1-1; perhaps TRBD1 as D (5 bases). V lost 6 bases to trimming and J lost 1 base, with 24 bases between them. CDR3 length: 18 residues. Germline CDR1 and CDR2: ENHRY and SYGVKD.

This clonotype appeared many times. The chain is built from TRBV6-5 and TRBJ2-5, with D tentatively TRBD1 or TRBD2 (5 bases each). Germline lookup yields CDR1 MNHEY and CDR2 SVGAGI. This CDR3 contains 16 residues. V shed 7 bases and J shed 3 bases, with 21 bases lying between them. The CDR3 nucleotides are TGTGCCAGCACCTCGACCCTCCGGGACGTCAAAGAGACCCAGTACTTC. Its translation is CASTSTLRDVKETQYF.

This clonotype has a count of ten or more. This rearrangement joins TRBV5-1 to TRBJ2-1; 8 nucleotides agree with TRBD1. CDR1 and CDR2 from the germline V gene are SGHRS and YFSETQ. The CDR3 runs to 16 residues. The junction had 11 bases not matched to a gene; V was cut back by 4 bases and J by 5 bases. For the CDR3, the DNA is TGCGCCAGCAGCCCGGACGGGCAGGGGGCTCACAATGAGCAGTTCTTC. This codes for CASSPDGQGAHNEQFF.

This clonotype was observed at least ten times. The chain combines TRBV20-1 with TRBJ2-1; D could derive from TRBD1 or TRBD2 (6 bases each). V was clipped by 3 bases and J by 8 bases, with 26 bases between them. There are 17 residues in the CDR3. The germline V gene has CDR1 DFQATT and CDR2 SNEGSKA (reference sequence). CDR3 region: CSASSSWGLARIDEQFF. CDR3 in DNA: TGCAGTGCTAGTTCCAGCTGGGGGCTAGCGAGGATCGATGAGCAGTTCTTC.

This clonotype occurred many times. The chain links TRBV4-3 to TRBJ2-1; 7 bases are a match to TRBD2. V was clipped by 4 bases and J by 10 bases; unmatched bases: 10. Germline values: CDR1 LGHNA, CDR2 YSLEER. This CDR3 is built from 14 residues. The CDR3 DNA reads TGCGCCAGCAGCCCCCCCGGCGGGAGCAGAGAGCAGTTCTTC. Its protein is CASSPPGGSREQFF.

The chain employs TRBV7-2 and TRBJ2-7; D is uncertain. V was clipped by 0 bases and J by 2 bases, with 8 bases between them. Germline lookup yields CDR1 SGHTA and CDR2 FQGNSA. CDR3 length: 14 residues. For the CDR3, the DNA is TGTGCCAGCAGCTTAGCTGCCGGCCCCTACGAGCAGTACTTC. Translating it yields CASSLAAGPYEQYF.

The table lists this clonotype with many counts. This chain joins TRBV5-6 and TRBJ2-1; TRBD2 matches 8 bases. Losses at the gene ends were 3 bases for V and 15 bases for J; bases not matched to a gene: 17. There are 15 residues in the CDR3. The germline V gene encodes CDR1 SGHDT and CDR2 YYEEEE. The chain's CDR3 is CASSSPTRGGSVRFF. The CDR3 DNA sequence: TGTGCCAGCAGCTCTCCTACTCGGGGGGGCTCGGTTCGGTTCTTC.

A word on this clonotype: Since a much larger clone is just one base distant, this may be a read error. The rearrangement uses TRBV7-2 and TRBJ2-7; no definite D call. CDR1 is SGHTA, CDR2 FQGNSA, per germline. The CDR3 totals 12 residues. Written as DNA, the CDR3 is TGTGTCAGCAGCTACCCCCGCTACGAGCAGTACTTC. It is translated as CVSSYPRYEQYF.